The 29 T cell receptor beta chains below all came from one sample that was sequenced in a study of radiation and T cells in renal cell carcinoma. Sequenced by immunoSEQ multiplex PCR; TCRdb stores in-frame clones only, minus some. The data hold 150,000 to 200,000 clones, with about nine tenths observed a single time. The sample's time point: blood 4 weeks post-SBRT, at nephrectomy. Treatment denoted: 15 Gy SBRT to primary tumor, nephrectomy 4 weeks later. Sequenced here: blood, sampled from a patient whose treatment included radiotherapy and nephrectomy. These receptor sequences come from a woman aged 45-59 years with renal cell carcinoma.

The chain joins TRBV18 to TRBJ1-4; no clear D. The CDR3 is 13 amino acids. Germline lookup yields CDR1 KGHSH and CDR2 LQKENI. V was cut by 6 bases and J by 7 bases, with 12 bases left in between. The CDR3 protein is CASSGEVGEKLFF. As DNA, the CDR3 is TGTGCCAGCTCCGGGGAGGTTGGTGAAAAACTGTTTTTT.

The CDR3 loop is CASSLAGKNYEQYF. The CDR3 bases are TGTGCCAGCAGCTTAGCGGGAAAAAATTACGAGCAGTACTTC. This chain connects TRBV11-2 to TRBJ2-7; D perhaps matches TRBD2 (5 bases). The CDR3 length is 14 residues. The ends were cut back, 1 base at V and 4 bases at J, with 11 bases in the middle. From germline, CDR1 is SGHAT and CDR2 FQNNGV. The whole variable domain, filled in from reference TRBV11-2 and TRBJ2-7, reads EAGVAQSPRYKIIEKRQSVAFWCNPISGHATLYWYQQILGQGPKLLIQFQNNGVVDDSQLPKDRFSAERLKGVDSTLKIQPAKLEDSAVYLCASSLAGKNYEQYFGPGTRLTVT.

This rearrangement joins TRBV5-1 to TRBJ1-1; 10 bases are a match to TRBD1. V dropped 4 bases and J dropped 0; count of bases not matched to a gene: 3. The CDR3 consists of 15 residues. CDR1 is SGHRS and CDR2 is YFSETQ in the germline V gene. As DNA, the CDR3 is TGCGCCAGCAGCAGGGGACAGGGGCTGAACACTGAAGCTTTCTTT. The encoded protein is CASSRGQGLNTEAFF.

This clone was seen a handful of times. The chain links TRBV6-5 to TRBJ1-2; possibly TRBD1 for D (6 bases). Trimming shortened V by 4 bases and J by 4 bases, and 13 bases separated the two germline ends. Germline V gives CDR1 MNHEY, CDR2 SVGAGI. The CDR3 is 14 residues long. The CDR3 loop is CASSLGAGSYGYTF. The CDR3, as DNA: TGTGCCAGCAGTTTGGGGGCCGGTAGCTATGGCTACACCTTC.

The gene calls are TRBV30 and TRBJ1-2; unclear D gene. This CDR3 has 14 residues. Trimming cost V 0 bases and J 8 bases, with 16 bases left between them. Looked up from germline, CDR1 is GTSNPN and CDR2 is SVGIG (reference sequence). The CDR3 bases are TGTGCCTGGAGTGTTCAAGAAGCTTCTTGGGGCTACACCTTC. This translates into CAWSVQEASWGYTF.

V usage is TRBV11-2 and J usage is TRBJ1-5; D is perhaps TRBD1 (6 bases). Germline CDR1 is SGHAT and CDR2 is FQNNGV. This CDR3 has 15 residues. Trimming left V 3 bases short and J 3 bases short, with 12 bases between. The CDR3, as DNA: TGTGCCAGCAGCTTGACAGGCGGGTACAATCAGCCCCAGCATTTT. Its translation is CASSLTGGYNQPQHF.

A single count supports this clone. This chain links TRBV7-2 with TRBJ2-7; weak D call: TRBD2 (6 bases). CDR3 size: 14 residues. Germline V gene sequence: CDR1 SGHTA, CDR2 FQGNSA. V lost 5 bases to trimming and J lost 1 base, with 12 bases between them. CDR3 sequence reads: CASSRYGLSYEQYF. CDR3 DNA: TGTGCCAGCAGCCGATACGGACTATCCTACGAGCAGTACTTC.

This rearrangement joins TRBV7-9 to TRBJ2-5; 9 bases line up with TRBD1. Germline CDR1 and CDR2: SEHNR and FQNEAQ (reference sequence). Germline trimming cut 3 bases from V and 2 bases from J; bases unmatched to any gene: 10. The CDR3 loop spans 17 amino acids. This CDR3 is CASSFPLQGAIQETQYF. The CDR3 coding sequence is TGTGCCAGCAGCTTTCCTTTACAGGGGGCGATACAAGAGACCCAGTACTTC.

This clone was picked up one time. V is TRBV6-1 and J is TRBJ2-3; tentatively, D is TRBD1 or TRBD2 (5 bases each). Germline V gives CDR1 MNHNS, CDR2 SASEGT. Trimming left V 4 bases short and J 4 bases short, with 12 bases between. This CDR3 is built from 14 residues. CDR3 sequence (DNA): TGTGCCAGCAGTGTTTCCGGGACCCCAGATACGCAGTATTTT. Protein sequence: CASSVSGTPDTQYF.

This sequence joins TRBV19 and TRBJ1-2; 7 nucleotides align to TRBD1. Trimming at V came to 3 bases and at J to 8 bases, leaving 12 bases not matched to a gene. Germline V gene data show CDR1 as LNHDA and CDR2 as SQIVND (reference sequence). The length of the CDR3 is 15 residues. CDR3: CASSIPSTTGAGYTF. The CDR3 DNA reads as TGTGCCAGTAGTATCCCCTCCACCACAGGGGCCGGCTACACCTTC.

The genes are TRBV5-1 and TRBJ2-1; no clear D. The CDR3 spans 14 residues. Trimming took off 2 bases at V and 3 bases at J, with 9 bases between the two ends. Germline CDR1 is SGHRS and CDR2 is YFSETQ. CDR3 loop: CASSFDKGYNEQFF. In DNA, the CDR3 is TGCGCCAGCAGCTTTGATAAAGGCTACAATGAGCAGTTCTTC.

The rearrangement joins TRBV6-5 to TRBJ1-6, with D maybe TRBD1 (6 bases). CDR3 length: 16 amino acids. Germline CDR1 reads MNHEY; CDR2 reads SVGAGI. V lost 3 bases and J lost 4, with 13 bases in between. CDR3 coding DNA: TGTGCCAGCAGTTATAGGATGGGACATTATAATTCACCCCTCCACTTT. It encodes CASSYRMGHYNSPLHF.

The sample holds one count of this clone. The DNA of the CDR3 is TGTGCCAGCAGCCCCAGGGACCTCCCCGGAGCAGATACGCAGTATTTT. Translating gives CASSPRDLPGADTQYF. The chain joins TRBV7-3 to TRBJ2-3; D possibly matches TRBD1 or TRBD2 (5 bases each). V shed 5 bases and J shed 4 bases, with 19 bases lying between them. Germline CDR1 and CDR2: SGHTA and FQGTGA. The CDR3 has 16 amino acids.

The V and J genes are TRBV5-6 and TRBJ2-4, with unresolved D. There are 16 residues in the CDR3. V was shortened by 1 base and J by 2 bases, with 13 bases between the two germline ends. Germline lookup yields CDR1 SGHDT and CDR2 YYEEEE. CDR3 DNA sequence: TGTGCCAGCAGCTTGTCTCCCCGAGGACCCAAAAACATTCAGTACTTC. Encoded protein: CASSLSPRGPKNIQYF. Looking up the rest from reference TRBV5-6 and TRBJ2-4 gives the full variable domain: DAGVTQSPTHLIKTRGQQVTLRCSPKSGHDTVSWYQQALGQGPQFIFQYYEEEERQRGNFPDRFSGHQFPNYSSELNVNALLLGDSALYLCASSLSPRGPKNIQYFGAGTRLSVL.

In DNA, the CDR3 is TGTGCCAGAAGCCGGGACAACAGCTCCTACAATGAGCAGTTCTTC. It translates to CARSRDNSSYNEQFF. The chain recombines TRBV5-3 with TRBJ2-1, with a possible D match to TRBD1 (6 bases). TRBV5-3 counts as an open reading frame of uncertain function. The CDR3 contains 15 residues. V was trimmed by 4 bases and J by 0 bases, leaving 11 bases between them.

The chain has TRBV11-2 and TRBJ1-1; 7 bases are a match to TRBD1. The CDR3 sequence is 15 residues long. V was pared by 1 base and J by 1 base, with 3 bases of the junction left unmatched. CDR1 and CDR2 from the germline V gene are SGHAT and FQNNGV. The CDR3 region is CASSLVGGGNTEAFF. The CDR3 DNA reads TGTGCCAGCAGCTTAGTAGGGGGCGGGAACACTGAAGCTTTCTTT.

This rearrangement joins TRBV6-1 to TRBJ1-2; 9 bases are a match to TRBD1. This CDR3 contains 15 residues. Germline V gene sequence: CDR1 MNHNS, CDR2 SASEGT. The J segment lost 8 bases and the V segment lost 10 bases, leaving 17 bases of the junction unmatched. CDR3 coding DNA: TGTGCCACTCCCGGGACAGGGAACCTTTTTTCCGGCTACACCTTC. Protein product: CATPGTGNLFSGYTF.

The chain is built from TRBV18 and TRBJ2-7; 7 nucleotides match TRBD2. The germline V gene encodes CDR1 KGHSH and CDR2 LQKENI. Losses at the gene ends were 0 bases for V and 6 bases for J; bases not matched to a gene: 8. This CDR3 has 15 amino acids. The CDR3 DNA reads TGTGCCAGCTCACCACCTGCGGGGGTTGGAGGCGAGCAGTACTTC. Amino acids: CASSPPAGVGGEQYF. The complete variable domain, with remaining parts taken from reference TRBV18 and TRBJ2-7, reads NAGVMQNPRHLVRRRGQEARLRCSPMKGHSHVYWYRQLPEEGLKFMVYLQKENIIDESGMPKERFSAEFPKEGPSILRIQQVVRGDSAAYFCASSPPAGVGGEQYFGPGTRLTVT.

This clone appeared a single time. V usage is TRBV7-8 and J usage is TRBJ2-4; D perhaps matches TRBD2 (6 bases). The V end lost 5 bases, the J end lost 0 bases, and 8 bases lay between the germline ends. The CDR3 runs to 14 residues. CDR1 and CDR2 (germline): SGHVS, FQNEAQ. The CDR3, as DNA: TGTGCCAGCAGCGTCGGGGGAGCCAAAAACATTCAGTACTTC. Protein: CASSVGGAKNIQYF.

The CDR3 is CATRRDRDFYNSPLHF. For the CDR3, the DNA is TGTGCCACCAGGAGGGACAGGGACTTCTATAATTCACCCCTCCACTTT. The chain joins TRBV15 to TRBJ1-6, with TRBD1 identical over 9 bases. Germline loops: CDR1 LNHNV, CDR2 YYDKDF (reference sequence). V was pared by 6 bases and J by 3 bases, with 6 bases of the junction left unmatched. This CDR3 region has 16 residues.

This rearrangement joins TRBV19 to TRBJ1-6; 9 bases align to TRBD1. CDR1 LNHDA and CDR2 SQIVND come from the germline V gene (reference sequence). The CDR3 runs to 15 residues. With V trimmed by 4 bases and J by 7 bases, 5 bases remained unmatched. CDR3 in DNA: TGTGCCAGTAGTAAGACAGGGGGTAGAAATTCACCCCTCCACTTT. This sequence encodes CASSKTGGRNSPLHF. Looking up the rest from reference TRBV19 and TRBJ1-6 gives the full variable domain: DGGITQSPKYLFRKEGQNVTLSCEQNLNHDAMYWYRQDPGQGLRLIYYSQIVNDFQKGDIAEGYSVSREKKESFPLTVTSAQKNPTAFYLCASSKTGGRNSPLHFGNGTRLTVT.

This chain connects TRBV19 to TRBJ1-4; no clear D. CDR3 length equals 15 residues. Trimming removed 5 bases from V and 7 bases from J, with 17 bases in between. Germline CDR1 and CDR2: LNHDA and SQIVND (reference sequence). Written as DNA, the CDR3 is TGTGCCAGTAGTTTCCTGGGCTCTTCGGGTGAAAAACTGTTTTTT. It encodes CASSFLGSSGEKLFF.

The rearrangement links TRBV7-9 to TRBJ2-3, with TRBD2 matching 10 bases. The CDR3 loop spans 15 amino acids. The trim removed 8 bases at V and 1 base at J, leaving 6 bases unmatched. Germline assignment: CDR1 SEHNR and CDR2 FQNEAQ (reference sequence). DNA of the CDR3: TGTGCCAGCGTCCAGCGGGGGGGCCGCACAGATACGCAGTATTTT. Translation: CASVQRGGRTDTQYF.

The V and J genes are TRBV19 and TRBJ2-5; 9 bases line up with TRBD2. Looked up from germline, CDR1 is LNHDA and CDR2 is SQIVND (reference sequence). V was pared by 7 bases and J by 3 bases, with 6 bases of the junction left unmatched. The CDR3 length is 14 residues. The CDR3 nucleotides are TGTGCCAGTATGCTAGCGGGGTCAAAAGAGACCCAGTACTTC. It is translated as CASMLAGSKETQYF.

The chain recombines TRBV9 with TRBJ1-4, with D unresolved. V was clipped by 0 bases and J by 5 bases, with 11 bases between them. This CDR3 is built from 15 residues. The V gene's germline CDR1 is SGDLS and CDR2 YYNGEE. The CDR3: CASSVGGITNEKLFF. DNA of the CDR3: TGTGCCAGCAGCGTAGGTGGAATAACAAATGAAAAACTGTTTTTT.

The chain carries TRBV5-6 and TRBJ2-3; no reliable D call. Germline CDR1 and CDR2: SGHDT and YYEEEE. V dropped 6 bases and J dropped 1 base, with 12 bases sitting between them. The CDR3 extends over 14 amino acids. The CDR3 DNA sequence: TGTGCCAGCATCCTGGGTGGGGGCACAGATACGCAGTATTTT. Protein sequence: CASILGGGTDTQYF.

The rearrangement uses TRBV7-2 and TRBJ2-5, with TRBD1 identical over 8 bases. Trimming took 2 bases from V and 5 from J; bases not matched to a gene: 7. This CDR3 is 15 amino acids long. The germline CDR1 and CDR2 sequences are SGHTA and FQGNSA. CDR3 in DNA: TGTGCCAGCAGCTTAATCGCAGGGGGCTGGGAGACCCAGTACTTC. Protein product: CASSLIAGGWETQYF.

The J gene is TRBJ1-4, the V gene TRBV30; D possibly corresponds to TRBD1 (5 bases). V was pared by 4 bases and J by 2 bases, with 14 bases between. This CDR3 region has 15 residues. CDR1 and CDR2 from the germline V gene are GTSNPN and SVGIG (reference sequence). CDR3 residues: CAWMGLGPTNEKLFF. For the CDR3, the DNA is TGTGCCTGGATGGGACTTGGGCCGACTAATGAAAAACTGTTTTTT.

This clone appeared once. The rearrangement uses TRBV19 and TRBJ1-5, with D maybe TRBD1 (5 bases). The CDR3 is made up of 15 amino acids. The V gene's germline CDR1 is LNHDA and CDR2 SQIVND (reference sequence). V lost 3 bases, J lost 6 bases, and 15 bases lay in between. In DNA form, the CDR3 reads TGTGCCAGTAGTATCAGGCGGGGGACGGGTCAGCCCCAGCATTTT. This encodes CASSIRRGTGQPQHF. The whole variable domain, remainder taken from reference TRBV19 and TRBJ1-5, is DGGITQSPKYLFRKEGQNVTLSCEQNLNHDAMYWYRQDPGQGLRLIYYSQIVNDFQKGDIAEGYSVSREKKESFPLTVTSAQKNPTAFYLCASSIRRGTGQPQHFGDGTRLSIL.